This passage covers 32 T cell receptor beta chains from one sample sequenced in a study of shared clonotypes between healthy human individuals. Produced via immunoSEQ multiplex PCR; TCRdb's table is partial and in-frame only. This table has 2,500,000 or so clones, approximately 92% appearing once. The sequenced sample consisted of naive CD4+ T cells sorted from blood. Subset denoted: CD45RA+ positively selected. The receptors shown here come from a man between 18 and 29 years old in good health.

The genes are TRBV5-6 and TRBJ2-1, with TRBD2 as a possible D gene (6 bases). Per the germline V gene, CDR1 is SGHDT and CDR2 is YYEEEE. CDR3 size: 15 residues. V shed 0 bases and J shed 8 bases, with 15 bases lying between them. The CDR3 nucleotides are TGTGCCAGCAGCTTGGCGGGAGTCCCGGCTTATGAGCAGTTCTTC. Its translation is CASSLAGVPAYEQFF.

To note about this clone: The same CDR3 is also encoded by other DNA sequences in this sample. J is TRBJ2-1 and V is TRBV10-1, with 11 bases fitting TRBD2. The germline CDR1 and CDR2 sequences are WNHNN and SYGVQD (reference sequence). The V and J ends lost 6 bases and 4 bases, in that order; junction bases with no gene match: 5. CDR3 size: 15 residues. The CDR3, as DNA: TGCGCCAGCAGCGGGACTAGCGGCAATTACAATGAGCAGTTCTTC. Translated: CASSGTSGNYNEQFF.

CDR3 nucleotides: TGCGCCAGCAGCCAAGACCATTCACAGGGAGGACGATCCTACGAGCAGTACTTC. Translating it yields CASSQDHSQGGRSYEQYF. The chain employs TRBV4-1 and TRBJ2-7; the D gene could be TRBD1 or TRBD2 (6 bases each). Germline CDR1 and CDR2: MGHRA and YSYEKL. Trimming took off 0 bases at V and 1 base at J, with 19 bases between the two ends. The CDR3 is 18 amino acids.

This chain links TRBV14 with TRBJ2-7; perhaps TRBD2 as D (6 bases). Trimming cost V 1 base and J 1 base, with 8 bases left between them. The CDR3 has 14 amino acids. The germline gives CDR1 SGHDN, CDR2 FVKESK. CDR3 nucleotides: TGTGCCAGCAGCCAAGGAGGGAGGTCCTACGAGCAGTACTTC. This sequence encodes CASSQGGRSYEQYF.

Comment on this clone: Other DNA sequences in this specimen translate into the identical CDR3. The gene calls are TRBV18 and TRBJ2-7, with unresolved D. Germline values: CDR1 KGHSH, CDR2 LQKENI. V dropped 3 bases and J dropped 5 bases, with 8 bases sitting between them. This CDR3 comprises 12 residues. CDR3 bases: TGTGCCAGCTCACCCTTGGGTCACGAGCAGTACTTC. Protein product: CASSPLGHEQYF.

In nucleotides, the CDR3 is TGCGCCAGCAGCCAACTAGCGGCCCCGTCCTACAATGAGCAGTTCTTC. Translation: CASSQLAAPSYNEQFF. This chain connects TRBV4-1 to TRBJ2-1, with 7 positions matching TRBD2. Germline V gene data show CDR1 as MGHRA and CDR2 as YSYEKL. The CDR3 totals 16 residues. Trimming at V came to 2 bases and at J to 1 base, leaving 5 bases not matched to a gene.

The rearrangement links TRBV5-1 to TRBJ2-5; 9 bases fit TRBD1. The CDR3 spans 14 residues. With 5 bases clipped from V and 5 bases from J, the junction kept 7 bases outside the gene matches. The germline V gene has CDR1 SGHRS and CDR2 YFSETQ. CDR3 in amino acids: CASRTTGGWETQYF. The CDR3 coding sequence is TGCGCCAGCAGGACAACAGGGGGCTGGGAGACCCAGTACTTC.

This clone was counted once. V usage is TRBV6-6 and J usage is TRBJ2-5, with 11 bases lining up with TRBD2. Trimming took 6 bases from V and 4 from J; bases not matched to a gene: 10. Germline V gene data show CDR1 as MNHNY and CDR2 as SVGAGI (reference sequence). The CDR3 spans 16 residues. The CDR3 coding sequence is TGTGCCAGCAGCCTGACTAGCGGGACTGTCCCAGAGACCCAGTACTTC. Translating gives CASSLTSGTVPETQYF.

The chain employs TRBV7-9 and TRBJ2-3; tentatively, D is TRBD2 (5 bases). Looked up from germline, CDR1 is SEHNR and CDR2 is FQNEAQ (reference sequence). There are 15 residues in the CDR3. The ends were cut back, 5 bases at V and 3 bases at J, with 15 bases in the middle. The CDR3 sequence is CASSLLGLATDTQYF. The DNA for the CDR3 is TGTGCCAGCAGCCTCCTCGGACTGGCGACAGATACGCAGTATTTT.

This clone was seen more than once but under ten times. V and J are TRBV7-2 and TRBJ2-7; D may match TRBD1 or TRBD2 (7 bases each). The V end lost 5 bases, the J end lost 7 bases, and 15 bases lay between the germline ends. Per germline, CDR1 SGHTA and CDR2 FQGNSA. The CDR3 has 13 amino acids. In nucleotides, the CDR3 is TGTGCCAGCAGCGCCGTCCAGGGGGGGGAGCAGTACTTC. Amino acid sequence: CASSAVQGGEQYF.

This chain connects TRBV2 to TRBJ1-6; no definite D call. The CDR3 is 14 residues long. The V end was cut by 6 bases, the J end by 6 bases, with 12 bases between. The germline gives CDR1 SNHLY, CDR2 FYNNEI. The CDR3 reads CASRALEGNSPLHF. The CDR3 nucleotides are TGTGCCAGCAGGGCTCTCGAGGGTAATTCACCCCTCCACTTT.

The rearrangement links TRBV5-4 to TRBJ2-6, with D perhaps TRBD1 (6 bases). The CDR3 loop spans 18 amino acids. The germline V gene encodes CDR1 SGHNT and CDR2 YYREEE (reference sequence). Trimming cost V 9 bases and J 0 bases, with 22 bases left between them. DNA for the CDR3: TGTGCCATCCGGGACAACCCAGCAGGGAGCTCTGGGGCCAACGTCCTGACTTTC. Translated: CAIRDNPAGSSGANVLTF. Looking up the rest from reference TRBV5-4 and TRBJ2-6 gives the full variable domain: ETGVTQSPTHLIKTRGQQVTLRCSSQSGHNTVSWYQQALGQGPQFIFQYYREEENGRGNFPPRFSGLQFPNYSSELNVNALELDDSALYLCAIRDNPAGSSGANVLTFGAGSRLTVL.

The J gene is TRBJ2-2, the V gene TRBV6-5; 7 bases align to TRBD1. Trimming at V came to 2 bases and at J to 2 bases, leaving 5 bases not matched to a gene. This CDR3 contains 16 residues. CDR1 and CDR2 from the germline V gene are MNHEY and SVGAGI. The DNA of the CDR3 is TGTGCCAGCAGTTACGAGGGGACAGCCAACACCGGGGAGCTGTTTTTT. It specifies CASSYEGTANTGELFF.

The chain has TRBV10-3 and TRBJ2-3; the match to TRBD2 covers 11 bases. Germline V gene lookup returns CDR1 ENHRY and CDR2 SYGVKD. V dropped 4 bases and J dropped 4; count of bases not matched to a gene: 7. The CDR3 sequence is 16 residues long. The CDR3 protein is CAISVVAGGQADTQYF. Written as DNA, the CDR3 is TGTGCCATCAGTGTAGTAGCGGGGGGGCAGGCAGATACGCAGTATTTT.

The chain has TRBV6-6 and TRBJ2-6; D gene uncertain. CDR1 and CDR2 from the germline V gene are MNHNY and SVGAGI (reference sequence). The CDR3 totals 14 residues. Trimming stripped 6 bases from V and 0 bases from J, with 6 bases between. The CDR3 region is CASSWDSGANVLTF. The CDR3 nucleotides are TGTGCCAGCAGCTGGGACTCTGGGGCCAACGTCCTGACTTTC.

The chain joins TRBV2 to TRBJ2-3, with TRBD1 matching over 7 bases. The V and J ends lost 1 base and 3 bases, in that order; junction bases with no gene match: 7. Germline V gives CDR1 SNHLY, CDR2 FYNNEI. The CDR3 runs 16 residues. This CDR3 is CASSEESGQRTDTQYF. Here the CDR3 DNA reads TGTGCCAGCAGTGAAGAATCGGGACAGAGAACAGATACGCAGTATTTT. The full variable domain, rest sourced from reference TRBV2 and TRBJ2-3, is EPEVTQTPSHQVTQMGQEVILRCVPISNHLYFYWYRQILGQKVEFLVSFYNNEISEKSEIFDDQFSVERPDGSNFTLKIRSTKLEDSAMYFCASSEESGQRTDTQYFGPGTRLTVL.

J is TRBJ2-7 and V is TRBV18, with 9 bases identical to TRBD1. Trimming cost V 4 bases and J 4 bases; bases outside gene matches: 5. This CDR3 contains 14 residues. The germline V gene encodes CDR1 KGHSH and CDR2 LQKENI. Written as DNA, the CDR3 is TGTGCCAGCTCACTTGGGGACAGGGAGTACGAGCAGTACTTC. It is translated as CASSLGDREYEQYF.

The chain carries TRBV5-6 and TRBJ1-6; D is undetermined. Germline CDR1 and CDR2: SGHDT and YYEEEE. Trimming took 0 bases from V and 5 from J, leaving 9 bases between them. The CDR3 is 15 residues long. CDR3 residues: CASSLDSINNSPLHF. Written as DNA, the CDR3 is TGTGCCAGCAGCTTGGACAGCATCAATAATTCACCCCTCCACTTT. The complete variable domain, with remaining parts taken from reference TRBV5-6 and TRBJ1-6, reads DAGVTQSPTHLIKTRGQQVTLRCSPKSGHDTVSWYQQALGQGPQFIFQYYEEEERQRGNFPDRFSGHQFPNYSSELNVNALLLGDSALYLCASSLDSINNSPLHFGNGTRLTVT.

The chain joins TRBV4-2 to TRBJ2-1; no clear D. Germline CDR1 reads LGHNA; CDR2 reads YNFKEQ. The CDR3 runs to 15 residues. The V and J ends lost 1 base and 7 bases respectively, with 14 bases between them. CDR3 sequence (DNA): TGTGCCAGCAGCCAAGTAGTGGGGATGGGAAATGAGCAGTTCTTC. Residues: CASSQVVGMGNEQFF.

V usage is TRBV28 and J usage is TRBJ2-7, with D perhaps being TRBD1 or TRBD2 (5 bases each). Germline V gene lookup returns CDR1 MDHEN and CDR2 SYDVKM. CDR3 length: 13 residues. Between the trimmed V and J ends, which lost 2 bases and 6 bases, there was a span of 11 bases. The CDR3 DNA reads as TGTGCCAGCAGTTTAGAGGGGCTCGGCGAGCAGTACTTC. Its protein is CASSLEGLGEQYF.

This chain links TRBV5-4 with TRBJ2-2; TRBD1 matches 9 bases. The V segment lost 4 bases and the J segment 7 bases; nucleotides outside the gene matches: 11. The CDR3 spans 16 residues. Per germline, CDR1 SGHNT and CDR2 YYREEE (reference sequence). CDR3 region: CASSPRDRAGHGELFF. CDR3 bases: TGTGCCAGCAGCCCCCGGGACAGGGCTGGCCACGGGGAGCTGTTTTTT. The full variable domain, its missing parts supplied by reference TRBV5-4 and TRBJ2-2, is ETGVTQSPTHLIKTRGQQVTLRCSSQSGHNTVSWYQQALGQGPQFIFQYYREEENGRGNFPPRFSGLQFPNYSSELNVNALELDDSALYLCASSPRDRAGHGELFFGEGSRLTVL.

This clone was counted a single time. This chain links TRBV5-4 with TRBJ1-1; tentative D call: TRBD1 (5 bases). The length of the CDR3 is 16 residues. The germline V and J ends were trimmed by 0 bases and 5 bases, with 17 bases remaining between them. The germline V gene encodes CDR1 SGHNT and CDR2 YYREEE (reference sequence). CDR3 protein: CASSLGGGGGRTEAFF. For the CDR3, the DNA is TGTGCCAGCAGCTTGGGGGGCGGGGGAGGTCGGACTGAAGCTTTCTTT. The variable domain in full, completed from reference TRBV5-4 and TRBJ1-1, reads ETGVTQSPTHLIKTRGQQVTLRCSSQSGHNTVSWYQQALGQGPQFIFQYYREEENGRGNFPPRFSGLQFPNYSSELNVNALELDDSALYLCASSLGGGGGRTEAFFGQGTRLTVV.

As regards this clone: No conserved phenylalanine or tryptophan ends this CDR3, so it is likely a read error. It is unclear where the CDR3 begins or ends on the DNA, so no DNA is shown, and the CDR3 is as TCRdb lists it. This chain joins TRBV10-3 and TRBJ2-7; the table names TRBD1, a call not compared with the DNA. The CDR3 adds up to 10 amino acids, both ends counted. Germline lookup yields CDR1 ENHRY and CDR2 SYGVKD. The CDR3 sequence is CAISRRTGPS.

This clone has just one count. The DNA of the CDR3 is TGTGCCAGCAGCTTGGCTAGCCACTCCTCCTACGAGCAGTACTTC. Encoded protein: CASSLASHSSYEQYF. The genes are TRBV27 and TRBJ2-7; D is perhaps TRBD2 (5 bases). Germline CDR1 MNHEY, CDR2 SMNVEV (reference sequence). Deletions cut 6 bases from V and 0 bases from J, with 15 bases between. This CDR3 has 15 amino acids.

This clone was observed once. CDR3 DNA sequence: TGCGCCTCCCAAGCGGGGGGAGCCAAAAACATTCAGTACTTC. Protein sequence: CASQAGGAKNIQYF. The chain links TRBV10-2 to TRBJ2-4, with 9 bases matching TRBD2. Germline V gives CDR1 WSHSY, CDR2 SAAADI. J lost 0 bases, V lost 11 bases, and 5 bases had no gene match. This CDR3 has 14 amino acids.

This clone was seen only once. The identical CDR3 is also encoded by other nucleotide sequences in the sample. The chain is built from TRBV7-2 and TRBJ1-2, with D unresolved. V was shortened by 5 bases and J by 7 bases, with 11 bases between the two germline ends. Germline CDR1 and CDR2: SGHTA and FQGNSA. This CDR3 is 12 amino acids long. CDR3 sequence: CASSRSGLGYTF. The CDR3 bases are TGTGCCAGCAGCCGTTCCGGACTTGGCTACACCTTC. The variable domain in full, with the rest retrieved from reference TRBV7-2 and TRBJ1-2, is GAGVSQSPSNKVTEKGKDVELRCDPISGHTALYWYRQSLGQGLEFLIYFQGNSAPDKSGLPSDRFSAERTGGSVSTLTIQRTQQEDSAVYLCASSRSGLGYTFGSGTRLTVV.

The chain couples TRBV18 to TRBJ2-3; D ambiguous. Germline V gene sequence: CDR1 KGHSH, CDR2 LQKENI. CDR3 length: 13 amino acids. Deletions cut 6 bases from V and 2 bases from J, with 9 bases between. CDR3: CASSRGHTDTQYF. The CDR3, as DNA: TGTGCCAGCTCCCGAGGTCACACAGATACGCAGTATTTT.

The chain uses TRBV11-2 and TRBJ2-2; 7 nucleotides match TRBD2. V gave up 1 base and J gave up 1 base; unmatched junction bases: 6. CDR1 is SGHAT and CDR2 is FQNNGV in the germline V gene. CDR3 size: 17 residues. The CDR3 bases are TGTGCCAGCAGCTTAGTATTTCTAGCGGAGAACACCGGGGAGCTGTTTTTT. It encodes CASSLVFLAENTGELFF.

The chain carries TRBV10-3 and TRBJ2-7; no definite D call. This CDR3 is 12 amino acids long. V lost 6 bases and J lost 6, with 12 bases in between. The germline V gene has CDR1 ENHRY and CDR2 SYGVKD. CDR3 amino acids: CAISPGLPEQYF. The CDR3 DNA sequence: TGTGCCATCAGCCCGGGTCTTCCCGAGCAGTACTTC.

CDR3 DNA sequence: TGCGCCAGCAGCCAACGCTATAGCACCGGGGAGCTGTTTTTT. As protein: CASSQRYSTGELFF. The chain recombines TRBV4-3 with TRBJ2-2; D gene ambiguous. CDR1 and CDR2 from the germline V gene are LGHNA and YSLEER. V lost 2 bases to trimming and J lost 4 bases, with 8 bases between them. The CDR3 contains 14 residues.

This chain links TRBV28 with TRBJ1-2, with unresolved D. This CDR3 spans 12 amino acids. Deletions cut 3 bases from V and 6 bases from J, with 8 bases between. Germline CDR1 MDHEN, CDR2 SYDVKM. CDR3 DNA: TGTGCCAGCAGTTTGACCCTGAATGGCTACACCTTC. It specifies CASSLTLNGYTF.

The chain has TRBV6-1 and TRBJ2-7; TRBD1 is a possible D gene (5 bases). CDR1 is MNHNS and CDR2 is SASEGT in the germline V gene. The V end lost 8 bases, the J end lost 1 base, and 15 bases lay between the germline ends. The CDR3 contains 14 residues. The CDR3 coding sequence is TGTGCCAGCGAAATCAGGGTAGGGTCCTACGAGCAGTACTTC. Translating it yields CASEIRVGSYEQYF.